This T cell receptor beta chain was profiled in a study of siplizumab effects on memory and regulatory T cells. Profiling relied on immunoSEQ multiplex PCR, and the TCRdb table lists in-frame clones only, not all of them. The data hold roughly 56,000 clones, with about 92% observed a single time. CDR1 and CDR2 from the germline V gene are SGHDN and FVKESK. The CDR3 has 14 amino acids. V was trimmed by 2 bases and J by 2 bases, leaving 8 bases between them. V usage is TRBV14 and J usage is TRBJ2-3; D gene ambiguous. Sequenced input: CD8+ T cells sorted from blood. The receptor comes from a human donor in good health. As DNA, the CDR3 is TGTGCCAGCAGCCAATCTAGTTTCACAGATACGCAGTATTTT. This sequence encodes CASSQSSFTDTQYF.